The 27 T cell receptor beta chains below were found in one sample sequenced in a study of cytomegalovirus exposure and HLA in healthy donors (dated by TCRdb to between 2016 and 2019). Library generation was performed with the immunoSEQ multiplex PCR assay. A mixture of 60 forward primers for TCR Vbeta segments and 13 reverse primers for TCR Jbeta segments was used in the multiplex PCR. The clones in this table, taken by TCRdb from immuneACCESS, are in-frame only. Not every clone is retained; where verified, under half of the shortfall comes from an unresolved V gene, and the cause of the rest is unknown. Recorded for this sample are 150,000 to 200,000 clones; roughly four fifths of them occurred a single time. The top ten hold roughly 2% of the sample. The source material was PBMCs. All receptors derive from a woman under 30 in good health and CMV-seropositive.

CDR3 bases: TGTGCCAGCAGCTCAGAGACCGGGACAGGTCGTTCACCCCTCCACTTT. It encodes CASSSETGTGRSPLHF. This sequence joins TRBV7-9 and TRBJ1-6, with 8 bases matching TRBD1. Germline CDR1 reads SEHNR; CDR2 reads FQNEAQ (reference sequence). The CDR3 consists of 16 residues. V lost 4 bases, J lost 9 bases, and 11 bases stayed unmatched.

The J gene is TRBJ1-1, the V gene TRBV6-9, with D tentatively TRBD1 (5 bases). CDR1 is MNHGY and CDR2 is SVAAGI in the germline V gene. V dropped 2 bases and J dropped 5 bases, with 15 bases sitting between them. There are 15 residues in the CDR3. For the CDR3, the DNA is TGTGCCAGCAGTTATGCGTGGGGACTCCCTACTGAAGCTTTCTTT. Translating gives CASSYAWGLPTEAFF.

The chain carries TRBV5-1 and TRBJ2-3; 9 bases match TRBD2. CDR1 and CDR2 from the germline V gene are SGHRS and YFSETQ. The CDR3 consists of 15 residues. V dropped 4 bases and J dropped 4; count of bases not matched to a gene: 7. The CDR3 loop is CASSQGGGGSDTQYF. CDR3 nucleotides: TGCGCCAGCAGCCAAGGCGGGGGGGGCTCAGATACGCAGTATTTT.

The chain combines TRBV11-2 with TRBJ2-7; 10 bases fit TRBD2. V trimming: 2 bases; J trimming: 7 bases; junction bases outside the gene matches: 8. Germline V lookup: CDR1 SGHAT, CDR2 FQNNGV. The CDR3 consists of 15 residues. CDR3 DNA sequence: TGTGCCAGCAGCTTACTAGCGGGGGAAGCTCGGGAGCAGTACGTC. Amino acid sequence: CASSLLAGEAREQYV.

DNA of the CDR3: TGTGCCAGTAGTATATCCAGGACAGCCCAAGAGACCCAGTACTTC. It encodes CASSISRTAQETQYF. This chain links TRBV19 with TRBJ2-5; possibly TRBD1 for D (6 bases). Germline-derived CDR1 and CDR2 are LNHDA and SQIVND (reference sequence). With 2 bases removed from V and 1 base from J, the gap between germline ends came to 11 bases. CDR3 length equals 15 residues.

The chain recombines TRBV5-4 with TRBJ2-3, with D perhaps matching TRBD2 (6 bases). The germline gives CDR1 SGHNT, CDR2 YYREEE (reference sequence). This CDR3 region has 13 residues. V dropped 1 base and J dropped 5 bases, with 8 bases sitting between them. The CDR3 DNA reads TGTGCCAGCAGCTTGTTGCGGGAAGATACGCAGTATTTT. Translating gives CASSLLREDTQYF.

This sequence joins TRBV28 and TRBJ2-5; TRBD1 might be the D (5 bases). The DNA end is a closer match to TRBJ2-7, so the J assignment may be wrong. This CDR3 has 14 amino acids. Looked up from germline, CDR1 is MDHEN and CDR2 is SYDVKM. The CDR3 DNA follows: TGTGCCAGCAGTCATAACTGGGGCTCATACGAGCAGTACTTC. Encoded protein: CASSHNWGSYEQYF.

The V and J genes are TRBV9 and TRBJ2-5, with 11 bases aligning to TRBD2. CDR1 is SGDLS, CDR2 YYNGEE, per germline. This CDR3 has 16 amino acids. Unmatched junction bases numbered 6, after V lost 0 bases and J lost 5 bases. CDR3 region: CASSVGLAGGGETQYF. The CDR3 DNA reads as TGTGCCAGCAGCGTAGGCCTAGCGGGGGGTGGGGAGACCCAGTACTTC.

The gene calls are TRBV29-1 and TRBJ2-3; TRBD1 matches at 8 bases. The CDR3 extends over 14 amino acids. From germline, CDR1 is SQVTM and CDR2 ANQGSEA. Trimming took 4 bases from V and 1 from J; bases not matched to a gene: 4. The CDR3 region is CSVGQGLGTDTQYF. The CDR3, as DNA: TGCAGCGTTGGACAGGGGTTAGGCACAGATACGCAGTATTTT.

There are a few counts of this clone. The CDR3 nucleotides are TGTGCCAGCAGGACACGGGAGGGCACAGATACGCAGTATTTT. Protein product: CASRTREGTDTQYF. This chain links TRBV6-1 with TRBJ2-3; 7 bases align to TRBD2. Trimming cost V 6 bases and J 1 base; bases outside gene matches: 4. The CDR3 is 14 residues long. Germline CDR1 is MNHNS and CDR2 is SASEGT.

Regarding this clone: An end of the junction does not agree with germline; a read error may underlie this. This chain joins TRBV7-7 and TRBJ2-5, with a tentative D call TRBD1 (5 bases). There are 12 residues in the CDR3. Germline V gene sequence: CDR1 SSHAT, CDR2 FNYEAQ (reference sequence). CDR3 sequence: CASSPSGETQYF. The CDR3 nucleotides read TGTGCTAGCAGCCCTTCAGGGGAGACCCAGTACTTC.

The chain couples TRBV27 to TRBJ2-7; D may be TRBD1 (6 bases). In germline, CDR1 is MNHEY, CDR2 SMNVEV (reference sequence). CDR3 size: 13 residues. V was pared by 3 bases and J by 6 bases, with 12 bases between. This CDR3 reads CASSLTSGVEQYF. Written as DNA, the CDR3 is TGTGCCAGCAGTTTGACGTCAGGGGTCGAGCAGTACTTC.

The chain is built from TRBV28 and TRBJ1-1; the D gene is possibly TRBD1 (5 bases). V was pared by 2 bases and J by 1 base, with 20 bases between. Looked up from germline, CDR1 is MDHEN and CDR2 is SYDVKM. The CDR3 contains 18 residues. The CDR3 loop reads CASSLVYAWGRGNTEAFF. The CDR3 coding sequence is TGTGCCAGCAGTTTAGTCTATGCTTGGGGGAGGGGGAACACTGAAGCTTTCTTT.

The rearrangement joins TRBV7-2 to TRBJ2-5; maybe TRBD2 (6 bases). This CDR3 is built from 15 residues. Germline lookup yields CDR1 SGHTA and CDR2 FQGNSA. Between the trimmed V and J ends, which lost 4 bases and 5 bases, there was a span of 17 bases. Here the CDR3 reads CASSSAAGPTETQYF. The CDR3, as DNA: TGTGCCAGCAGCTCGGCGGCGGGGCCAACCGAGACCCAGTACTTC. Full variable domain (remainder filled in from reference TRBV7-2 and TRBJ2-5): GAGVSQSPSNKVTEKGKDVELRCDPISGHTALYWYRQSLGQGLEFLIYFQGNSAPDKSGLPSDRFSAERTGGSVSTLTIQRTQQEDSAVYLCASSSAAGPTETQYFGPGTRLLVL.

The chain couples TRBV28 to TRBJ1-1; D remains unclear. The CDR3 sequence is 17 residues long. Looked up from germline, CDR1 is MDHEN and CDR2 is SYDVKM. Trimming pared 10 bases from V and 3 bases from J, leaving 27 bases between. The CDR3 DNA reads as TGTGCCACCACCTACTCCCTGATCCAAAGGGAGGACACTGAAGCTTTCTTT. Translating it yields CATTYSLIQREDTEAFF.

A remark on this clone: At one of its ends the junction is not consistent with the germline gene, which may arise from a read error. The chain links TRBV6-4 to TRBJ2-3; no definite D call. The V gene's germline CDR1 is MRHNA and CDR2 SNTAGT. The CDR3 runs 13 residues. The CDR3 DNA reads TGTGCCAGCAATGACTCTTCTCGGGATACGCAGTATTTT. Its translation: CASNDSSRDTQYF.

About this clone itself: One junction end disagrees with the germline gene, perhaps due to a read error. The rearrangement links TRBV4-1 to TRBJ2-6; a weak D match, TRBD1 (5 bases). Germline CDR1 and CDR2: MGHRA and YSYEKL. The CDR3 is 17 amino acids. CDR3 nucleotide sequence: TGCGCCAGCAGCCGAGGAACAGGCCGCTCTGGGGCCAACGGCCTGACTTTC. It encodes CASSRGTGRSGANGLTF.

There are a few counts of this clone. The chain carries TRBV6-1 and TRBJ1-1, with D unresolved. V lost 3 bases, J lost 10 bases, and 15 bases lay in between. Germline CDR1 and CDR2: MNHNS and SASEGT. The CDR3 loop spans 13 amino acids. DNA for the CDR3: TGTGCCAGCAGTGATCAACCAGGAGGAGGAGCTTTCTTT. Amino acid sequence: CASSDQPGGGAFF.

V gene TRBV29-1 combines with J gene TRBJ1-3, with TRBD1 as a possible D gene (5 bases). The CDR3 extends over 16 amino acids. The ends were cut back, 2 bases at V and 4 bases at J, with 18 bases in the middle. Germline values: CDR1 SQVTM, CDR2 ANQGSEA. CDR3 nucleotides: TGCAGCGTTGAAACACTGAAACGGGGGGTAGGAAACACCATATATTTT. The encoded protein is CSVETLKRGVGNTIYF.

The chain carries TRBV28 and TRBJ1-1; 7 nucleotides line up with TRBD1. The CDR3 has 15 residues. V gave up 7 bases and J gave up 8 bases; unmatched junction bases: 16. The germline CDR1 and CDR2 sequences are MDHEN and SYDVKM. The DNA for the CDR3 is TGTGCCAGCACTCAAGAGGGACAGTGGGGCCTGGAAGCTTTCTTT. Protein: CASTQEGQWGLEAFF. The variable domain in full, completed from reference TRBV28 and TRBJ1-1, reads DVKVTQSSRYLVKRTGEKVFLECVQDMDHENMFWYRQDPGLGLRLIYFSYDVKMKEKGDIPEGYSVSREKKERFSLILESASTNQTSMYLCASTQEGQWGLEAFFGQGTRLTVV.

The gene calls are TRBV29-1 and TRBJ2-1, with 11 bases lining up with TRBD1. This CDR3 is built from 16 residues. The V gene's germline CDR1 is SQVTM and CDR2 ANQGSEA. Trimming cost V 0 bases and J 2 bases; bases outside gene matches: 3. DNA for the CDR3: TGCAGCGTTGAAGACCCGGGACAGGGGGCCTACAATGAGCAGTTCTTC. Amino acid sequence: CSVEDPGQGAYNEQFF.

V and J are TRBV4-2 and TRBJ2-7, with D perhaps TRBD1 (6 bases). Trimming took off 0 bases at V and 7 bases at J, with 13 bases between the two ends. From germline, CDR1 is LGHNA and CDR2 YNFKEQ. The CDR3 runs to 14 residues. CDR3 sequence reads: CASSQEQGVREQYV. As DNA, the CDR3 is TGTGCCAGCAGCCAAGAACAGGGTGTACGAGAGCAGTACGTC.

By frequency in the sample, this clone is medium-sized. V is TRBV6-1 and J is TRBJ1-5, with D unresolved. The CDR3 length is 15 residues. The germline V and J ends were trimmed by 3 bases and 6 bases, with 15 bases remaining between them. The V gene's germline CDR1 is MNHNS and CDR2 SASEGT. In DNA, the CDR3 is TGTGCCAGCAGTGACGGTGAGGGAGGTACTCAGCCCCAGCATTTT. Translated, it gives CASSDGEGGTQPQHF.

The J gene is TRBJ1-1, the V gene TRBV11-2, with 9 bases identical to TRBD1. Trimming took 3 bases from V and 5 from J; bases not matched to a gene: 7. The V gene's germline CDR1 is SGHAT and CDR2 FQNNGV. This CDR3 has 15 amino acids. CDR3 sequence reads: CASSLYRGLGTEAFF. CDR3 DNA sequence: TGTGCCAGCAGCTTGTACAGGGGGCTGGGGACTGAAGCTTTCTTT.

V and J are TRBV4-1 and TRBJ2-7; tentative D call: TRBD2 (5 bases). Germline V gene sequence: CDR1 MGHRA, CDR2 YSYEKL. The CDR3 covers 13 residues. The ends were cut back, 2 bases at V and 7 bases at J, with 12 bases in the middle. CDR3 nucleotides: TGCGCCAGCAGCCAATTTGGCGGGCGGGAGCAGTACTTC. Protein product: CASSQFGGREQYF.

The chain carries TRBV9 and TRBJ2-2; TRBD2 aligns across 9 bases. Losses at the gene ends were 5 bases for V and 3 bases for J; bases not matched to a gene: 2. Germline assignment: CDR1 SGDLS and CDR2 YYNGEE. The CDR3 is made up of 14 amino acids. The CDR3 nucleotides read TGTGCCAGCAGAGGCGGGGGGGACACCGGGGAGCTGTTTTTT. It yields the protein CASRGGGDTGELFF.

V gene TRBV7-6 combines with J gene TRBJ2-7; the D gene is possibly TRBD1 (5 bases). There are 14 residues in the CDR3. Trimming pared 2 bases from V and 4 bases from J, leaving 12 bases between. The V gene's germline CDR1 is SGHVS and CDR2 FNYEAQ. CDR3 loop: CASSLFPGQYEQYV. CDR3 nucleotides: TGTGCCAGCAGCTTATTTCCAGGACAATACGAGCAGTACGTC.